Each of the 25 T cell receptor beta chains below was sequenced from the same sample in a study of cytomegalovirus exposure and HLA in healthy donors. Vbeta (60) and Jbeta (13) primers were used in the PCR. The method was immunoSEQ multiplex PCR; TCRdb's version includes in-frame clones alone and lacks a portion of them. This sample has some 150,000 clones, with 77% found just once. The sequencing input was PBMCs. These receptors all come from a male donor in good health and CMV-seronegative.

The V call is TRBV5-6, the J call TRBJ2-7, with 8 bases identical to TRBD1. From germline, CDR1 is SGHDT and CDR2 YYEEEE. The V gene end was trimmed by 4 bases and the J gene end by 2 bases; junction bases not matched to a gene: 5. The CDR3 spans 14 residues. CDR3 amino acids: CASSEGQVTYEQYF. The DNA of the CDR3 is TGTGCCAGCAGCGAGGGACAGGTAACCTACGAGCAGTACTTC.

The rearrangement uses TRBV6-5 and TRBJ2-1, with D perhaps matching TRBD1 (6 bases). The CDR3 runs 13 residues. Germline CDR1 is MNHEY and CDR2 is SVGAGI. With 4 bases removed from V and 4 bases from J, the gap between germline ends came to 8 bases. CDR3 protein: CASSWDTYNEQFF. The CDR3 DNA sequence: TGTGCCAGCAGTTGGGACACATACAATGAGCAGTTCTTC.

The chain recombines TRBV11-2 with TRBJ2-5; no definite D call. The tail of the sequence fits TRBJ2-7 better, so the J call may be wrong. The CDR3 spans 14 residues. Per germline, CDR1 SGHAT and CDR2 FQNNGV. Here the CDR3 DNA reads TGTGCCAGCACTTTGGCAGGCAGCTCCTACGAGCAGTACTTC. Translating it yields CASTLAGSSYEQYF.

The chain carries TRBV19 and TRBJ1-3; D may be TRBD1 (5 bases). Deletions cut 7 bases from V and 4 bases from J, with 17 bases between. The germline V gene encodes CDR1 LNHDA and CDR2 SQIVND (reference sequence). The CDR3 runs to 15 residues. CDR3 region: CASTLRGLYGNTIYF. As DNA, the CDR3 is TGTGCCAGTACCCTAAGGGGTTTATACGGAAACACCATATATTTT.

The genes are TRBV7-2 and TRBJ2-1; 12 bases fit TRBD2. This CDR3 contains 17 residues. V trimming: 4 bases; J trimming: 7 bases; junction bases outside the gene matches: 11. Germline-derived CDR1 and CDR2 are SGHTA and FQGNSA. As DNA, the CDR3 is TGTGCCAGCAGCTCTGTTCTAGCGGGGGGGCCACCAAATGAGCAGTTCTTC. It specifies CASSSVLAGGPPNEQFF.

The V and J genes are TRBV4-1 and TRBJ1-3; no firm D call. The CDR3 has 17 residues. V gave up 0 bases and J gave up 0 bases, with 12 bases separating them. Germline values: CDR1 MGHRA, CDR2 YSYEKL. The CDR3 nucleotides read TGCGCCAGCAGCCAAGATCCCGACACCTACTCTGGAAACACCATATATTTT. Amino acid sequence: CASSQDPDTYSGNTIYF.

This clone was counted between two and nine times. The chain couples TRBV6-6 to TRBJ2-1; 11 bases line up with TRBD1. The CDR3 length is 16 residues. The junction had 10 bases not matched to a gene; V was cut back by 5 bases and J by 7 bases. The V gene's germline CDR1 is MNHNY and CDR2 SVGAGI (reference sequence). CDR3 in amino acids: CASSARDRGAPNEQFF. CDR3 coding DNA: TGTGCCAGCAGTGCCCGGGACAGGGGGGCGCCAAATGAGCAGTTCTTC.

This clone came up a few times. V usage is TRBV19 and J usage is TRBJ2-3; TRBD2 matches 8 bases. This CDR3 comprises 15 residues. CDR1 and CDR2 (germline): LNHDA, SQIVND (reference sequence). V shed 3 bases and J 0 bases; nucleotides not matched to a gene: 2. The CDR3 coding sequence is TGTGCCAGTAGTATGGCTAGCGGGAGCACAGATACGCAGTATTTT. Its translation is CASSMASGSTDTQYF.

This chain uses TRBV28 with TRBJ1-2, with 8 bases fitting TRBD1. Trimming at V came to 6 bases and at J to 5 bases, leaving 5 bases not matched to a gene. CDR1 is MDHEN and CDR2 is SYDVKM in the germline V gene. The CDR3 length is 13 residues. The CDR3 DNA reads TGTGCCAGCAGACGACAGGGGTCGTATGGCTACACCTTC. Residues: CASRRQGSYGYTF.

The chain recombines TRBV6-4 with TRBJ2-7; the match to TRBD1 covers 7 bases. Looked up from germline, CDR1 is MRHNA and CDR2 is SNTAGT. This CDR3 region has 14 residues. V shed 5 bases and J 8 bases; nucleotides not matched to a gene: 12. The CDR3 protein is CASSRTGTPQKQYF. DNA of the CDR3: TGTGCCAGCAGTCGGACAGGAACCCCTCAGAAGCAGTACTTC.

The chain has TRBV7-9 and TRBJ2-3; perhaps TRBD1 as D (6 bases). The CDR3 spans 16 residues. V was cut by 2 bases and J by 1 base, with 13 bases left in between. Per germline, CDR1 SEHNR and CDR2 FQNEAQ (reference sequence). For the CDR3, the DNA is TGTGCCAGCAGCTTACCGAGGAAGGGGGGCACAGATACGCAGTATTTT. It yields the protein CASSLPRKGGTDTQYF.

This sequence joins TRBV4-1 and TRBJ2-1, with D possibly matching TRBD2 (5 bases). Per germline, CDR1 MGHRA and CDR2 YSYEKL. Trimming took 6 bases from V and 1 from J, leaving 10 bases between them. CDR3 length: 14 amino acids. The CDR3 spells CASSPRESYNEQFF. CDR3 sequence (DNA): TGCGCCAGCAGTCCTAGGGAGTCCTACAATGAGCAGTTCTTC.

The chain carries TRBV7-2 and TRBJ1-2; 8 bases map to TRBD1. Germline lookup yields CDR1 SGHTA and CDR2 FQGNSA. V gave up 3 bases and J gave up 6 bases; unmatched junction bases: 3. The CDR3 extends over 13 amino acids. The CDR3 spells CASSLRTGNGYTF. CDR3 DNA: TGTGCCAGCAGCTTGAGGACAGGGAATGGCTACACCTTC.

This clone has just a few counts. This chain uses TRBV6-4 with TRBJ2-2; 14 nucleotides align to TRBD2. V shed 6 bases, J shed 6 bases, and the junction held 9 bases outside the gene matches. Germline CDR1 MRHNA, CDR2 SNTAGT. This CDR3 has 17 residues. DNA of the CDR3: TGTGCCAGCAGCACCGGGACTAGCGGGAGAGTTTCCGGGGAGCTGTTTTTT. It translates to CASSTGTSGRVSGELFF.

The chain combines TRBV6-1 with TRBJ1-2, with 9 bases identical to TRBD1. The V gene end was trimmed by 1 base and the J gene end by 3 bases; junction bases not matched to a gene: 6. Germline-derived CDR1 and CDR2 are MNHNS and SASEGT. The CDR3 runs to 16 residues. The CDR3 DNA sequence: TGTGCCAGCAGTGAAGGAACAGGGGGCGCAGACTATGGCTACACCTTC. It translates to CASSEGTGGADYGYTF.

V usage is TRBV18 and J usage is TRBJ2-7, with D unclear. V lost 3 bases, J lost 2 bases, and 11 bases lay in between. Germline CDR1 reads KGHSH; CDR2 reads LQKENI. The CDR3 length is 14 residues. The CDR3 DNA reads TGTGCCAGCTCACCCGGCGCGGTCACCTACGAGCAGTACTTC. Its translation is CASSPGAVTYEQYF.

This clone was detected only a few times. CDR3 region: CAWSVKLGGLYNEQFF. DNA of the CDR3: TGTGCCTGGAGTGTAAAGCTAGGGGGTCTATACAATGAGCAGTTCTTC. The rearrangement links TRBV30 to TRBJ2-1; TRBD1 might be the D (6 bases). Germline CDR1 is GTSNPN and CDR2 is SVGIG (reference sequence). V was pared by 0 bases and J by 4 bases, with 16 bases between. The CDR3 totals 16 residues.

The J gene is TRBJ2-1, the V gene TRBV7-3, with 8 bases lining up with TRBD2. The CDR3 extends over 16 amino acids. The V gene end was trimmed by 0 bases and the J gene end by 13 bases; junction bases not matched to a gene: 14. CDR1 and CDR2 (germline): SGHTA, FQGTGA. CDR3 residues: CASSLTGTSSFQVQFF. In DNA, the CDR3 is TGTGCCAGCAGCTTAACGGGGACTAGTTCCTTTCAAGTTCAGTTCTTC.

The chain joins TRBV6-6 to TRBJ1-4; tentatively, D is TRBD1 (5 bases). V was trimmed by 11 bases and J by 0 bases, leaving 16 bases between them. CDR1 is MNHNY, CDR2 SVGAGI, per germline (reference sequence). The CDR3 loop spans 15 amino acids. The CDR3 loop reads CAHRRGGATNEKLFF. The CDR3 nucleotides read TGTGCCCACAGGCGGGGTGGGGCAACTAATGAAAAACTGTTTTTT.

The CDR3 spells CASSHPGQGLNGYTF. The CDR3 coding sequence is TGCGCCAGCAGCCACCCGGGACAGGGTTTGAATGGCTACACCTTC. V usage is TRBV4-1 and J usage is TRBJ1-2; 9 bases fit TRBD1. The CDR3 extends over 15 amino acids. Losses at the gene ends were 3 bases for V and 6 bases for J; bases not matched to a gene: 8. Germline CDR1 is MGHRA and CDR2 is YSYEKL.

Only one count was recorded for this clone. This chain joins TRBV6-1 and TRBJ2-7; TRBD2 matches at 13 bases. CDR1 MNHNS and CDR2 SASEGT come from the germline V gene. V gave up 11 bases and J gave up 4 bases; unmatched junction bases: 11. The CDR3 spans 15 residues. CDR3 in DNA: TGTGCCCAGCACGGGACTAGCGGGAAAGGGTACGAGCAGTACTTC. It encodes CAQHGTSGKGYEQYF.

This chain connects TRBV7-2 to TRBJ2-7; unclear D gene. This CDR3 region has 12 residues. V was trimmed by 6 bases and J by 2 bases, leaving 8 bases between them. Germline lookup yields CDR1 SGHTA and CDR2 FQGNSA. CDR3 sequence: CASRFGAYEQYF. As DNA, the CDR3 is TGTGCCAGCAGATTCGGAGCCTACGAGCAGTACTTC. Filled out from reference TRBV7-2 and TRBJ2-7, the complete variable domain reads GAGVSQSPSNKVTEKGKDVELRCDPISGHTALYWYRQSLGQGLEFLIYFQGNSAPDKSGLPSDRFSAERTGGSVSTLTIQRTQQEDSAVYLCASRFGAYEQYFGPGTRLTVT.

The CDR3 loop is CASSGQVTGELFF. The CDR3 DNA is TGTGCCAGCAGCGGGCAGGTTACCGGGGAGCTGTTTTTT. The genes are TRBV9 and TRBJ2-2, with unresolved D. This CDR3 comprises 13 residues. Germline values: CDR1 SGDLS, CDR2 YYNGEE. V was clipped by 3 bases and J by 5 bases, with 8 bases between them.

CDR3 amino acids: CAWTRTGYGNQPQHF. The CDR3, as DNA: TGTGCCTGGACCCGGACAGGGTACGGCAATCAGCCCCAGCATTTT. The chain couples TRBV30 to TRBJ1-5; 8 nucleotides line up with TRBD1. The CDR3 contains 15 residues. Looked up from germline, CDR1 is GTSNPN and CDR2 is SVGIG (reference sequence). V gave up 4 bases and J gave up 2 bases; unmatched junction bases: 7.

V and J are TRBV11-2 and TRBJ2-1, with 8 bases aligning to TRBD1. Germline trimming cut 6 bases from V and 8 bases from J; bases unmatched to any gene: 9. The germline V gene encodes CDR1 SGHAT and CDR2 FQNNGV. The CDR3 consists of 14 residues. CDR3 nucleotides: TGTGCCAGCAGTCGAAGGACAGGGTTCGATGAGCAGTTCTTC. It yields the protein CASSRRTGFDEQFF. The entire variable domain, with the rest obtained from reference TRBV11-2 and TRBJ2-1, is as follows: EAGVAQSPRYKIIEKRQSVAFWCNPISGHATLYWYQQILGQGPKLLIQFQNNGVVDDSQLPKDRFSAERLKGVDSTLKIQPAKLEDSAVYLCASSRRTGFDEQFFGPGTRLTVL.